Below, 14 T cell receptor beta chains from the same sample are listed, as sequenced in a study of blood T cell repertoires in COVID-19. The protocol was immunoSEQ multiplex PCR, while the TCRdb copy is restricted to in-frame clones and leaves out a portion. Of approximately 200,000 clones listed, more than 85% are singletons. Input material: peripheral blood. These receptor sequences come from a woman aged 30 to 39 with active or convalescent COVID-19.

The chain recombines TRBV3-1 (or the pseudogene TRBV3-2) with TRBJ2-1; D possibly corresponds to TRBD1 (7 bases). This CDR3 is built from 13 residues. Germline V CDR1 and CDR2: LGHDT, YNNKEL (reference sequence). Trimming left V 7 bases short and J 7 bases short, with 14 bases between. CDR3 coding DNA: TGTGCCAGCAACTCACAGGGGAGGAATGAGCAGTTCTTC. Protein product: CASNSQGRNEQFF.

The rearrangement joins TRBV19 to TRBJ2-1; 8 nucleotides agree with TRBD1. CDR3 size: 14 residues. CDR1 is LNHDA, CDR2 SQIVND, per germline (reference sequence). The J segment lost 10 bases and the V segment lost 5 bases, leaving 10 bases of the junction unmatched. The CDR3 DNA reads TGTGCCAGTAGTCCCCGGACAGGGCGTTGGGAGCAGTTCTTC. This sequence encodes CASSPRTGRWEQFF.

The V call is TRBV5-6, the J call TRBJ1-2, with 11 bases matching TRBD1. The V segment lost 6 bases and the J segment 4 bases; nucleotides outside the gene matches: 14. The CDR3 covers 17 residues. Germline lookup yields CDR1 SGHDT and CDR2 YYEEEE. CDR3 DNA sequence: TGTGCCAGCATCCTTGTTGGGCCTGGGACAGGGGGCTATGGCTACACCTTC. It specifies CASILVGPGTGGYGYTF.

The genes are TRBV4-1 and TRBJ1-1; D is perhaps TRBD1 (5 bases). Trimming pared 2 bases from V and 2 bases from J, leaving 15 bases between. The CDR3 runs 16 residues. Germline V gene lookup returns CDR1 MGHRA and CDR2 YSYEKL. The CDR3, as DNA: TGCGCCAGCAGCCAATACCCCCCCGACAGAAACACTGAAGCTTTCTTT. This gives the protein CASSQYPPDRNTEAFF.

The chain links TRBV28 to TRBJ1-3; D ambiguous. Trimming removed 5 bases at V and 0 bases at J, with 8 bases between. In germline, CDR1 is MDHEN, CDR2 SYDVKM. The CDR3 covers 14 residues. Written as DNA, the CDR3 is TGTGCCAGCAGTCCCCGCGGCTCTGGAAACACCATATATTTT. This gives the protein CASSPRGSGNTIYF.

In its sample, this clone was seen once. The rearrangement uses TRBV6-5 and TRBJ1-4; 8 bases are shared with TRBD1. CDR1 is MNHEY and CDR2 is SVGAGI in the germline V gene. The V segment lost 6 bases and the J segment 8 bases; nucleotides outside the gene matches: 5. The CDR3 totals 13 residues. CDR3 amino acids: CASRDRAGEKLFF. DNA of the CDR3: TGTGCCAGCAGGGACAGGGCTGGAGAAAAACTGTTTTTT.

V usage is TRBV14 and J usage is TRBJ2-7; D possibly corresponds to TRBD1 (6 bases). Germline V lookup: CDR1 SGHDN, CDR2 FVKESK. The CDR3 spans 12 residues. V shed 4 bases and J shed 3 bases, with 7 bases lying between them. Written as DNA, the CDR3 is TGTGCCAGCAGCCTGACAGGCTACGAGCAGTACTTC. Its translation is CASSLTGYEQYF.

The rearrangement uses TRBV28 and TRBJ2-7, with D possibly matching TRBD2 (6 bases). CDR1 and CDR2 from the germline V gene are MDHEN and SYDVKM. Trimming shortened V by 3 bases and J by 2 bases, and 14 bases separated the two germline ends. CDR3 length: 15 residues. The CDR3 spells CASSFRGTSTYEQYF. In nucleotides, the CDR3 is TGTGCCAGCAGTTTCCGGGGGACCAGTACCTACGAGCAGTACTTC.

J is TRBJ1-5 and V is TRBV18; no clear D gene. Trimming stripped 2 bases from V and 11 bases from J, with 16 bases between. Germline values: CDR1 KGHSH, CDR2 LQKENI. There are 14 residues in the CDR3. This chain's CDR3 is CASSPSHTQVAQHF. As DNA, the CDR3 is TGTGCCAGCTCACCATCCCACACCCAGGTGGCCCAGCATTTT.

The chain joins TRBV10-3 to TRBJ2-7; TRBD1 matches at 9 bases. CDR1 and CDR2 from the germline V gene are ENHRY and SYGVKD. The CDR3 loop spans 16 amino acids. Unmatched junction bases numbered 3, after V lost 0 bases and J lost 0 bases. The CDR3 is CAISESTGGGSYEQYF. CDR3 nucleotides: TGTGCCATCAGTGAGTCGACAGGGGGGGGCTCCTACGAGCAGTACTTC.

V and J are TRBV27 and TRBJ1-1; D remains ambiguous. This CDR3 comprises 14 residues. Trimming took 3 bases from V and 1 from J, leaving 9 bases between them. Germline CDR1 and CDR2: MNHEY and SMNVEV (reference sequence). The DNA of the CDR3 is TGTGCCAGCAGTTTCTTGAGTCCGAACACTGAAGCTTTCTTT. This translates into CASSFLSPNTEAFF.

The chain links TRBV7-9 to TRBJ2-7; TRBD1 agrees at 11 bases. The CDR3 loop spans 13 amino acids. Trimming took 7 bases from V and 6 from J; bases not matched to a gene: 5. Per germline, CDR1 SEHNR and CDR2 FQNEAQ (reference sequence). The CDR3 loop is CASIPGTGGEQYF. CDR3 nucleotides: TGTGCCAGCATCCCCGGGACAGGGGGCGAGCAGTACTTC.

The gene calls are TRBV20-1 and TRBJ1-2, with D possibly being TRBD1 (5 bases). The V end lost 8 bases, the J end lost 2 bases, and 9 bases lay between the germline ends. The CDR3 runs 11 residues. Germline-derived CDR1 and CDR2 are DFQATT and SNEGSKA (reference sequence). CDR3 bases: TGCAGTATACAGGTGAACTATGGCTACACCTTC. This sequence encodes CSIQVNYGYTF.

The gene calls are TRBV13 and TRBJ2-7; D uncertain. V was shortened by 1 base and J by 7 bases, with 5 bases between the two germline ends. Germline lookup yields CDR1 PRHDT and CDR2 FYEKMQ (reference sequence). This CDR3 region has 11 residues. The CDR3 spells CASSLVQEQYF. CDR3 sequence (DNA): TGTGCCAGCAGCTTAGTGCAGGAGCAGTACTTC.